The 16 T cell receptor beta chains below were found in one sample sequenced in a study of T cells in Graves' hyperthyroidism and ophthalmopathy. Authors of the study amplified TCR beta CDR3 regions from RNA transcripts. The study used the HTBI primer set for a first-round RT-PCR of the TCR CDR3. TCRdb passed the multiplex PCR reads through MiXCR, listing each CDR3 protein once. The sample records approximately 700,000 distinct CDR3 sequences, about 45% being singletons. Source material: peripheral blood or thyroid tissue (not recorded which). These receptors were obtained from an adult man with Graves' disease, either hyperthyroidism or ophthalmopathy (not recorded which).

This clonotype showed up just once. The chain joins TRBV24-1 to TRBJ1-2; maybe TRBD1 (6 bases). Germline lookup yields CDR1 KGHDR and CDR2 SFDVKD. The V end was cut by 9 bases, the J end by 5 bases, with 12 bases between. This CDR3 has 12 amino acids. The CDR3 reads CATADSRYGYTF. CDR3 DNA: TGTGCCACCGCGGACAGTCGATATGGCTACACCTTC.

This clonotype showed up many times. The chain joins TRBV20-1 to TRBJ2-5; D ambiguous. Germline V gives CDR1 DFQATT, CDR2 SNEGSKA (reference sequence). V was shortened by 6 bases and J by 2 bases, with 4 bases between the two germline ends. CDR3 length equals 10 residues. The CDR3 DNA reads TGCAGTGCGGCACAAGAGACCCAGTACTTC. Translating gives CSAAQETQYF.

This clonotype occurred many times. The V gene is TRBV29-1, the J gene TRBJ1-2; D is perhaps TRBD1 (5 bases). Germline loops: CDR1 SQVTM, CDR2 ANQGSEA. The V and J ends lost 6 bases and 0 bases respectively, with 8 bases between them. The CDR3 sequence is 12 residues long. This chain's CDR3 is CSVDTTNYGYTF. The CDR3 DNA sequence: TGCAGCGTGGACACAACTAACTATGGCTACACCTTC.

The rearrangement links TRBV20-1 to TRBJ2-7; TRBD2 might be the D (5 bases). CDR1 and CDR2 (germline): DFQATT, SNEGSKA (reference sequence). The CDR3 is made up of 14 amino acids. Trimming removed 3 bases at V and 4 bases at J, with 16 bases between. CDR3 nucleotides: TGCAGTGCTAGTTACGGGGTAATGGAATACGAGCAGTACTTC. Its protein is CSASYGVMEYEQYF.

The genes are TRBV29-1 and TRBJ2-7; 16 bases are shared with TRBD2. The CDR3 spans 16 residues. Germline-derived CDR1 and CDR2 are SQVTM and ANQGSEA. Germline trimming cut 6 bases from V and 4 bases from J; bases unmatched to any gene: 9. The chain's CDR3 is CSVTGLAGGPSYEQYF. In DNA, the CDR3 is TGCAGCGTGACGGGACTAGCGGGAGGGCCCTCTTACGAGCAGTACTTC.

This clonotype was found a few times. V and J are TRBV7-9 and TRBJ1-5, with TRBD1 matching 7 bases. Germline-derived CDR1 and CDR2 are SEHNR and FQNEAQ (reference sequence). This CDR3 contains 15 residues. V shed 9 bases and J 1 base; nucleotides not matched to a gene: 9. The CDR3 DNA is TGTGCCAGTAGGTCCAGGGGGATAAGCAATCAGCCCCAGCATTTT. This translates into CASRSRGISNQPQHF.

This clonotype was counted ten times or more. This chain links TRBV7-9 with TRBJ2-7; the D gene is possibly TRBD1 (6 bases). The CDR3 runs to 14 residues. V dropped 7 bases and J dropped 1 base, with 14 bases sitting between them. CDR1 and CDR2 from the germline V gene are SEHNR and FQNEAQ (reference sequence). CDR3 sequence reads: CASKDSSASYEQYF. The CDR3 bases are TGTGCCAGCAAGGACAGTTCCGCTTCCTACGAGCAGTACTTC.

This clonotype was counted ten times or more. J is TRBJ1-4 and V is TRBV25-1; TRBD1 matches 9 bases. The J segment lost 7 bases and the V segment lost 2 bases, leaving 5 bases of the junction unmatched. This CDR3 contains 15 residues. The germline V gene has CDR1 MGHDK and CDR2 SYGVNS. The CDR3 is CASSEPGTGREKLFF. In nucleotides, the CDR3 is TGTGCCAGCAGTGAACCCGGGACAGGGCGTGAAAAACTGTTTTTT. The variable domain in full, completed from reference TRBV25-1 and TRBJ1-4, reads EADIYQTPRYLVIGTGKKITLECSQTMGHDKMYWYQQDPGMELHLIHYSYGVNSTEKGDLSSESTVSRIRTEHFPLTLESARPSHTSQYLCASSEPGTGREKLFFGSGTQLSVL.

The chain couples TRBV7-9 to TRBJ1-5; tentatively, D is TRBD1 (6 bases). With 2 bases removed from V and 5 bases from J, the gap between germline ends came to 13 bases. From germline, CDR1 is SEHNR and CDR2 FQNEAQ (reference sequence). CDR3 length equals 15 residues. In DNA form, the CDR3 reads TGTGCCAGCAGCTTAAGTTGGGACATTTATCAGCCCCAGCATTTT. Translated, it gives CASSLSWDIYQPQHF.

The V call is TRBV15, the J call TRBJ1-2, with 12 bases fitting TRBD1. Germline V CDR1 and CDR2: LNHNV, YYDKDF (reference sequence). V lost 3 bases to trimming and J lost 8 bases; unmatched junction nucleotides: 7. The CDR3 sequence is 15 residues long. The DNA for the CDR3 is TGTGCCACCAGCAGGGGACAGGGGGCCGCCTGGGGCTACACCTTC. Translating it yields CATSRGQGAAWGYTF.

This sequence joins TRBV2 and TRBJ1-1, with 7 bases lining up with TRBD1. The ends lost 6 bases at V and 1 base at J; junction bases unmatched: 8. This CDR3 is built from 15 residues. Per germline, CDR1 SNHLY and CDR2 FYNNEI. DNA for the CDR3: TGTGCCAGCAGCTTGAAACAGGGGACGAACACTGAAGCTTTCTTT. It translates to CASSLKQGTNTEAFF.

This chain uses TRBV12-3 or TRBV12-4 with TRBJ1-2, with D possibly TRBD1 on 6 matching bases. CDR3 length: 14 residues. Trimming removed 1 base at V and 4 bases at J, with 10 bases between. Here the CDR3 DNA reads TGTGCCAGCAGTTTAGGGGGGGCCGGCTATGGCTACACCTTC. Protein: CASSLGGAGYGYTF.

This clonotype was counted many times. The V call is TRBV29-1, the J call TRBJ1-5; D possibly corresponds to TRBD1 (6 bases). CDR1 is SQVTM, CDR2 ANQGSEA, per germline. The CDR3 has 12 amino acids. V was shortened by 5 bases and J by 3 bases, with 8 bases between the two germline ends. The CDR3 loop reads CSVRQANQPQHF. CDR3 nucleotides: TGCAGCGTTCGACAGGCCAATCAGCCCCAGCATTTT.

The chain recombines TRBV20-1 with TRBJ1-3; D unresolved. The CDR3 is 15 residues long. The germline CDR1 and CDR2 sequences are DFQATT and SNEGSKA (reference sequence). With 1 base removed from V and 0 bases from J, the gap between germline ends came to 10 bases. The DNA for the CDR3 is TGCAGTGCTAGAGTCACCGGGCGCTCTGGAAACACCATATATTTT. Translation gives CSARVTGRSGNTIYF.

The chain links TRBV29-1 to TRBJ1-1; TRBD1 is a possible D gene (6 bases). Deletions cut 6 bases from V and 10 bases from J, with 15 bases between. Germline V lookup: CDR1 SQVTM, CDR2 ANQGSEA. This CDR3 has 11 residues. CDR3 sequence reads: CSVRGQGGAFF. As DNA, the CDR3 is TGCAGCGTCCGGGGGCAAGGAGGAGCTTTCTTT.

The chain employs TRBV9 and TRBJ1-2; D not resolved. Trimming took off 3 bases at V and 2 bases at J, with 14 bases between the two ends. The CDR3 sequence is 15 residues long. Germline V gene data show CDR1 as SGDLS and CDR2 as YYNGEE. The CDR3 coding sequence is TGTGCCAGCAGCGCCAACGGCAGTCCAAACTATGGCTACACCTTC. It specifies CASSANGSPNYGYTF.